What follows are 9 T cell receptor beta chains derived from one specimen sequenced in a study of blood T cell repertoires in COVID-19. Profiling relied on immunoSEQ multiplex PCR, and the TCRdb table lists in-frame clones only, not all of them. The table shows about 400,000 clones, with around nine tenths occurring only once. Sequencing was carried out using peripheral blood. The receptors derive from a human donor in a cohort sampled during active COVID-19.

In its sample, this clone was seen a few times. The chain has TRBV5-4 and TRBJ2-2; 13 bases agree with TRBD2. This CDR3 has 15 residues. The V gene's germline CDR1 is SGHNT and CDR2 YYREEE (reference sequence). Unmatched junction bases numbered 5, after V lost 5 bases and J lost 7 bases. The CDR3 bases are TGTGCCAGCAGGGGGACTAGCGGGGATCACGGGGAGCTGTTTTTT. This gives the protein CASRGTSGDHGELFF.

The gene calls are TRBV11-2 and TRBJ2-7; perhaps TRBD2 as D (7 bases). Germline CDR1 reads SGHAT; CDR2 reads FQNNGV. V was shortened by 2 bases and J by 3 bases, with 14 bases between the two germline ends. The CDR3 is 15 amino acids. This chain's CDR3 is CASSLYQGGGYEQYF. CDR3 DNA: TGTGCCAGCAGCTTATACCAGGGAGGGGGCTACGAGCAGTACTTC.

The CDR3 DNA follows: TGTGCCTGGACCGACTTTACTGAAAAACTGTTTTTT. Protein product: CAWTDFTEKLFF. This chain joins TRBV30 and TRBJ1-4; D call uncertain. The V end was cut by 4 bases, the J end by 7 bases, with 10 bases between. Germline CDR1 reads GTSNPN; CDR2 reads SVGIG (reference sequence). CDR3 length equals 12 residues.

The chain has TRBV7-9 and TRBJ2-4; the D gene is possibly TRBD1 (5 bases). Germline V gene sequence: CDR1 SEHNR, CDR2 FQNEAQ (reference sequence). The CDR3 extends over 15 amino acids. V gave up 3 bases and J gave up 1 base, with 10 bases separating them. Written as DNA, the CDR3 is TGTGCCAGCAGCTTGGCAGGGTCGGCCAAAAACATTCAGTACTTC. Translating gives CASSLAGSAKNIQYF.

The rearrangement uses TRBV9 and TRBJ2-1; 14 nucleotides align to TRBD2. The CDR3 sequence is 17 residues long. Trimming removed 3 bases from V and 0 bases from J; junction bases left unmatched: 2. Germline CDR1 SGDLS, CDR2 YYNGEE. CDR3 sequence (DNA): TGTGCCAGCAGCGCAGGGACTAGCGGGAGCTCCTACAATGAGCAGTTCTTC. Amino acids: CASSAGTSGSSYNEQFF. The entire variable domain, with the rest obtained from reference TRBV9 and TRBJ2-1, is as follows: DSGVTQTPKHLITATGQRVTLRCSPRSGDLSVYWYQQSLDQGLQFLIQYYNGEERAKGNILERFSAQQFPDLHSELNLSSLELGDSALYFCASSAGTSGSSYNEQFFGPGTRLTVL.

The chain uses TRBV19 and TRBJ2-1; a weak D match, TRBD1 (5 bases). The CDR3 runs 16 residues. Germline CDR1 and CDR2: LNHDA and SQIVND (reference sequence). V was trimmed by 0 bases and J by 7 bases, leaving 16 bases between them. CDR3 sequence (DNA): TGTGCCAGTAGTATAGACAGGGCCCCGAGGATAAATGAGCAGTTCTTC. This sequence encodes CASSIDRAPRINEQFF.

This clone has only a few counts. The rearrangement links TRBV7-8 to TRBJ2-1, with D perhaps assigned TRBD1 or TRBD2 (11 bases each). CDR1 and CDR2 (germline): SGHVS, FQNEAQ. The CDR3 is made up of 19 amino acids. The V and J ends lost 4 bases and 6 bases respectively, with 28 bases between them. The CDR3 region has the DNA TGTGCCAGCAGCTGGGGGACAGGGGGTTACCTAGCGGGAGGCAATGAGCAGTTCTTC. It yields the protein CASSWGTGGYLAGGNEQFF.

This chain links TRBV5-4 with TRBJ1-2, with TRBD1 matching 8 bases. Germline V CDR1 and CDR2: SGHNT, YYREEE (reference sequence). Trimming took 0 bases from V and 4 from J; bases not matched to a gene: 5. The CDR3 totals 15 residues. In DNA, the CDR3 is TGTGCCAGCAGCTTGGAGGACAGGGAGCTCTATGGCTACACCTTC. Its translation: CASSLEDRELYGYTF.

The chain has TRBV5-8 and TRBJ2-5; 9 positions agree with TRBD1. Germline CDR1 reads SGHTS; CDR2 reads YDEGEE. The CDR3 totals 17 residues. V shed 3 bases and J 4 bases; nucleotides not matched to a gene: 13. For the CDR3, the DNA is TGTGCCAGCAGCTCGAACGGCCACAGGGGGCTTCCAGAGACCCAGTACTTC. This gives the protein CASSSNGHRGLPETQYF.